These T cell receptor beta chains were read from a single sample in a study of blood T cell repertoires in COVID-19. Assay used: immunoSEQ multiplex PCR; TCRdb lists only in-frame clones, some missing. The profile covers 250,000 to 300,000 clones, with approximately 86% appearing a single time and about an eighth taken by the ten largest. The sample taken for sequencing was peripheral blood. The receptors derive from a woman in her 70s with COVID-19, enrolled during active disease. CDR3s include the opening cysteine and the closing phenylalanine or tryptophan. The order of the fields is V gene, D gene, J gene, clone size, CDR3 DNA, CDR3 protein. The D gene is left open where the match is weak. The listing skips clone size in some rows; elsewhere it reads once, few, many or a size class.

TRBV7-9,NA,TRBJ1-1,NA,TGTGCCAGCAGTTTCCAGGGACTCCGCACTGAAGCTTTCTTT,CASSFQGLRTEAFF
TRBV6-1,TRBD2,TRBJ2-7,once,TGTGCCAGCAGTGAACTAGCGGGCTACGAGCAGTACTTC,CASSELAGYEQYF
TRBV7-2,TRBD2,TRBJ2-3,NA,TGTGCCAGCAGCTTAGGCCTAGCGGGGGGGCGGACAGATACGCAGTATTTT,CASSLGLAGGRTDTQYF
TRBV5-6,TRBD1,TRBJ2-7,NA,TGTGCCAGCAGCCTACGACCGGGACAGGGGCGGCACGAGCAGTACTTC,CASSLRPGQGRHEQYF
TRBV10-3,NA,TRBJ2-7,NA,TGTGCCATCAGTGAGAGACTAGTCTCCTACGAGCAGTACTTC,CAISERLVSYEQYF
TRBV19,TRBD1,TRBJ1-2,many,TGTGCCAGTAGTATGACAGGGGGGTCCTATGGCTACACCTTC,CASSMTGGSYGYTF
TRBV2,NA,TRBJ2-1,NA,TGTGCCAGCAGTGAAGGGGGCTCTTACAATGAGCAGTTCTTC,CASSEGGSYNEQFF
TRBV28,TRBD1,TRBJ2-2,NA,TGTGCCAGCAGTTTATTTGGGGGACAGCTACTGAACACCGGGGAGCTGTTTTTT,CASSLFGGQLLNTGELFF
TRBV10-3,TRBD2,TRBJ2-7,NA,TGTGCCATCGCTAGCGGGGGGGGGTACGAGCAGTACTTC,CAIASGGGYEQYF
TRBV7-3,TRBD1,TRBJ1-6,NA,TGTGCCAGCAGCACGGGACAGAATTCACCCCTCCACTTT,CASSTGQNSPLHF
TRBV4-1,TRBD1,TRBJ1-6,NA,TGCGCCAGCAGCCGAGCCTACCGGGACAGGGGAGGGGATTCACCCCTCCACTTT,CASSRAYRDRGGDSPLHF
TRBV28,NA,TRBJ2-7,once,TGTGCCAGCAGTAGAGGAGGGGACCTTCCCTACGAGCAGTACTTC,CASSRGGDLPYEQYF
TRBV11-2,NA,TRBJ1-2,once,TGTGCCAGCAGCTTAGAGTTCGGGGGGAACTATGGCTACACCTTC,CASSLEFGGNYGYTF
TRBV3-1/TRBV3-2,TRBD1,TRBJ1-4,NA,TGTGCCAGCAGCCCGGGACAGGGTCATGAAAAACTGTTTTTT,CASSPGQGHEKLFF
TRBV4-1,NA,TRBJ2-1,NA,TGCGCCAGCAGCCAAGTAGCGCGGAATGAGCAGTTCTTC,CASSQVARNEQFF
TRBV15,NA,TRBJ1-2,NA,TGTGCCACCGGGTTATCAGGGGACAATGGCTACACCTTC,CATGLSGDNGYTF
TRBV27,TRBD2,TRBJ2-3,NA,TGTGCCAGCAGTTTATTCCGGGGGGAGGGCACAGATACGCAGTATTTT,CASSLFRGEGTDTQYF
TRBV6-6,NA,TRBJ1-6,NA,TGTGCCAGCAGCTCGTCAGGGGCTAACTCACCCCTCCACTTT,CASSSSGANSPLHF
TRBV19,NA,TRBJ1-1,once,TGTGCCAGTAGTTCGAACGAACAATATCGAGAAGCTTTCTTT,CASSSNEQYREAFF
TRBV7-9,NA,TRBJ2-3,NA,TGTGCCAGCTCCTTACAGGCCGGGTCTGGTCGGGTCACAGATACGCAGTATTTT,CASSLQAGSGRVTDTQYF
TRBV5-1,TRBD1,TRBJ1-1,once,TGCGCCAGCCGGACAGGTATGAACACTGAAGCTTTCTTT,CASRTGMNTEAFF
TRBV5-4,NA,TRBJ2-1,NA,TGTGCCAGCAGCTTGGTCAGGACTGCCTACAATGAGCAGTTCTTC,CASSLVRTAYNEQFF
TRBV7-9,NA,TRBJ2-7,once,TGTGCCAGCAGCTTAGGAGGAGGGTTCGTATCCTACGAGCAGTACTTC,CASSLGGGFVSYEQYF
TRBV10-3,NA,TRBJ1-2,few,TGTGCCATCCGAACTGAGGGGGGGCTCGCCTTCTATGGCTACACCTTC,CAIRTEGGLAFYGYTF
TRBV24-1,TRBD1,TRBJ2-5,NA,TGTGCCACCAGTGGTCAGGGGGACCAAGAGACCCAGTACTTC,CATSGQGDQETQYF
TRBV28,TRBD1,TRBJ1-2,NA,TGTGCCAGCAGGCTACCGGGACAGGCTGGCTACACCTTC,CASRLPGQAGYTF
TRBV7-6,NA,TRBJ2-5,once,TGTGCCAGCAGCTACCGACAGAACCAAGAGACCCAGTACTTC,CASSYRQNQETQYF
TRBV6-4,TRBD1,TRBJ2-1,NA,TGTGCCAGCAGCTCGGGACAGGCCCCTACCGATGAGCAGTTCTTC,CASSSGQAPTDEQFF
TRBV24-1,TRBD2,TRBJ2-3,few,TGTGCCACCAGTGATTTTACGGGGGGGGAAGGAGATACGCAGTATTTT,CATSDFTGGEGDTQYF
TRBV7-9,NA,TRBJ2-1,NA,TGTGCCAGCAGCTTAGGACAGGTGGACGGGGATGAGCAGTTCTTC,CASSLGQVDGDEQFF
TRBV4-1,TRBD2,TRBJ2-5,NA,TGCGCCAGCAGCCAAAAGGGTGCCCAAAGCGGGGGGGCCGGATTGAAAGAGACCCAGTACTTC,CASSQKGAQSGGAGLKETQYF
TRBV27,NA,TRBJ2-5,once,TGTGCCAGCAGTTTATCCCCTCTCGAAGAGACCCAGTACTTC,CASSLSPLEETQYF
TRBV11-2,TRBD2,TRBJ2-2,NA,TGTGCCAGCAGCTCCAAGAGCGGGGGCCAAAACGGGGAGCTGTTTTTT,CASSSKSGGQNGELFF
TRBV25-1,NA,TRBJ2-7,once,TGTGCCAGCAGTGAATATTCGGGGTACGTGAGGGAGCAGTACTTC,CASSEYSGYVREQYF
TRBV23-1,NA,TRBJ2-2,NA,TGCGCCAGCAGTGAAGGGGTGGACACCGGGGAGCTGTTTTTT,CASSEGVDTGELFF
TRBV2,NA,TRBJ2-7,once,TGTGCCAGCAGTGCCCAGGAGGACGAGCAGTACTTC,CASSAQEDEQYF
TRBV6-1,NA,TRBJ1-6,few,TGTGCCAGCAGTGATTCATGGGGGCCGAGCTCCTATAATTCACCCCTCCACTTT,CASSDSWGPSSYNSPLHF
TRBV7-9,TRBD1,TRBJ1-2,once,TGTGCCAGCAGCCCGATAATTGCAGGGGGCGAAGATGGCTACACCTTC,CASSPIIAGGEDGYTF
TRBV4-3,TRBD1,TRBJ1-3,NA,TGCGCCAGCAGCCAACACAGGGGGGAAAGCTCTGGAAACACCATATATTTT,CASSQHRGESSGNTIYF
TRBV27,NA,TRBJ1-2,NA,TGTGCCAGCAGCCCCGGGAGGGTTTATGGCTACACCTTC,CASSPGRVYGYTF
TRBV19,NA,TRBJ2-7,NA,TGTGCCAGTAGGAAAGGGACATTCGGCTCCTACGAGCAGTACTTC,CASRKGTFGSYEQYF
TRBV10-3,NA,TRBJ1-4,NA,TGTGCCATCAGTGAGTCGAAGAGAGGGAGGGATGAAAAACTGTTTTTT,CAISESKRGRDEKLFF
TRBV10-3,NA,TRBJ2-1,NA,TGTGCCATCGGCAGGCCCGCCCCCGTGGATGAGCAGTTCTTC,CAIGRPAPVDEQFF
TRBV19,NA,TRBJ1-1,once,TGTGCCAGTAGTATTACCGCCCTGGCCGGGACTGAAGCTTTCTTT,CASSITALAGTEAFF
TRBV9,TRBD1,TRBJ1-5,NA,TGTGCCAGCAGCGAAACAGGGGGCCCTAATCAGCCCCAGCATTTT,CASSETGGPNQPQHF
TRBV4-1,NA,TRBJ2-3,NA,TGCGCCAGCGGTCTTGGGGGGATGTCAGATACGCAGTATTTT,CASGLGGMSDTQYF
TRBV7-2,NA,TRBJ1-1,NA,TGTGCCAGCAGCACCACAGGGAAGAACACTGAAGCTTTCTTT,CASSTTGKNTEAFF
TRBV28,TRBD1,TRBJ1-4,once,TGTGCCAGCAAAGGGGGCCAGGGGCCCGCGGGTAATGAAAAACTGTTTTTT,CASKGGQGPAGNEKLFF
TRBV7-2,TRBD1,TRBJ2-2,NA,TGTGCCAGCAGTTCTCCGCCGGGACAGGGCGTTGTTACCGGGGAGCTGTTTTTT,CASSSPPGQGVVTGELFF
TRBV7-2,NA,TRBJ1-2,few,TGTGCCAGCAGCTTGGGTGGGAGCTATGGCTACACCTTC,CASSLGGSYGYTF
TRBV2,TRBD1,TRBJ1-2,NA,TGTGCCAGCAGTGAAAACGGACAGGGAGGAGGCTACACCTTC,CASSENGQGGGYTF
TRBV19,TRBD1,TRBJ1-5,few,TGTGCCAGTAGTAAGGGACAGGGATTTTGGCAGCCCCAGCATTTT,CASSKGQGFWQPQHF
TRBV14,TRBD1,TRBJ1-1,NA,TGTGCCAGCAGCCTAAGGACAGGGCGGACTGAAGCTTTCTTT,CASSLRTGRTEAFF
TRBV11-2,TRBD1,TRBJ2-3,NA,TGTGCCAGCAGCCGATCGGCGGGACAGGGGCGGTCAGATACGCAGTATTTT,CASSRSAGQGRSDTQYF